This TCR beta chain was sequenced for a study of OX40 agonist ivuxolimab in advanced cancers. Concerning the study at large: The costimulatory receptor OX40 (CD134) was targeted by ivuxolimab, a fully human IgG2 agonistic monoclonal antibody. Intravenous ivuxolimab was administered to patients every 2 weeks at six dose levels: 0.01, 0.1, 0.3, 1.5, 3 and 10 mg/kg. Among the roughly 50 dose-escalation patients, about 19 had hepatocellular carcinoma, about 15 melanoma, 9 renal cell carcinoma and 9 head and neck cancer. A male proportion of around 83% and a mean age of approximately 60 years, ranging from roughly 23 to 80, were recorded for the dose-escalation cohort. Patients were allowed to have had prior anti-PD-1, anti-PD-L1 or anti-CTLA-4 therapy, and roughly 40% of the dose-escalation patients had previously received checkpoint inhibitors. Partial responses occurred in three dose-escalation patients: two with cutaneous melanoma and one with hepatocellular carcinoma. The purpose of peripheral TCRbeta sequencing was to test whether ivuxolimab changed TCR sequence diversity and led to clonal T-cell expansion. The paper describes the monotherapy dose-escalation part (N ≈ 52 patients) of the phase I trial of ivuxolimab.

In regard to this clone: Its antigen target is currently unknown. Qualities for individual bases were not recorded, and no much larger clone is one base off.

The CDR3 has 14 amino acids, counting the end cysteine and phenylalanine. The retained sequence is limited to the CDR3, 42 bases, with the frame set at the first base. CDR1 and CDR2, per the germline V gene (reference sequence), are MNHEY and SMNVEV. Trimming at the junction amounts to 3 bases on V and 0 bases on J, and the germline ends lie 6 bases apart. Patients with a history of autoimmune disease or receiving systemic immunosuppression were excluded from the trial. Peripheral blood for TCR sequencing was collected from all dose cohorts at baseline, on cycle 4 day 1, and on cycle 7 day 1. The samples were drawn from a first-in-human, open-label, multicenter phase I dose-escalation trial of ivuxolimab. Adults with locally advanced or metastatic melanoma, renal cell, hepatocellular, or head and neck squamous cell carcinoma were enrolled in the trial. CD4+ and CD8+ T cells were sorted separately from peripheral blood before TCR sequencing.

Genomic DNA was isolated from the sorted cells so that the TCRbeta CDR3 region could be sequenced. The immunoSEQ Assay was used for sequencing of TCRbeta CDR3 regions. TCRdb obtained this table from immuneACCESS and retained in-frame rearrangements with V and J assigned. These tables miss some clones; where compared with another copy, unresolved V genes account for less than half of the shortfall, and the remainder is unexplained. Counted in this sample were 20,000 or so clones; over 75% of them appeared once. The ten largest make up around 38% of the sample. Results and caveats for the whole study, not just this receptor: Antigen specificity was not determined for the clonally expanded peripheral T cells. After ivuxolimab, CD8+ T cells had more expanded clones than CD4+ T cells on average. Low levels of normalized T-cell clonal expansion were also seen in some patients who did not respond. In the 0.1-3.0 mg/kg groups, partial responders were among the patients with the lowest normalized peripheral clonal expansion, particularly in CD8+ T cells. At doses of 0.1 to 3.0 mg/kg, clonal expansion of both CD4+ and CD8+ blood T cells was observed from baseline to week 6.

The origin of this receptor is an adult with an advanced solid tumor such as melanoma, head and neck, liver or kidney cancer. The chain is assembled from TRBV27 and TRBJ2-1; the D gene remains uncertain. The source material was CD4+ or CD8+ T cells sorted from blood, sampled in a trial of the OX40 agonist ivuxolimab. The CDR3 sequence is CASSLVDSYNEQFF. The nucleotide sequence reads as follows: TGTGCCAGCAGTTTGGTAGACTCCTACAATGAGCAGTTCTTC.